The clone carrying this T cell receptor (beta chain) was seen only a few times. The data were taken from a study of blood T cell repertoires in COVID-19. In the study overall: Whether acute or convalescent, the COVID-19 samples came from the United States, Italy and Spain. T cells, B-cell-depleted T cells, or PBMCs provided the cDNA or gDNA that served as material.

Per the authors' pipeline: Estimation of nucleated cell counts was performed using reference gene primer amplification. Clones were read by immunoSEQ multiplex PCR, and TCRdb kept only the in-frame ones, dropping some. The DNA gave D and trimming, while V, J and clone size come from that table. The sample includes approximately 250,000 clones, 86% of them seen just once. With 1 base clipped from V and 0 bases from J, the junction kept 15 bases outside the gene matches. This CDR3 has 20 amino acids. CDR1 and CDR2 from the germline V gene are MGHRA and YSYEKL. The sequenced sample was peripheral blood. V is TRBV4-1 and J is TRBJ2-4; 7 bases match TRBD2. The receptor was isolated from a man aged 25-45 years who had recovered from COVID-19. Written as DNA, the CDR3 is TGCGCCAGCAGCCAAGCCTCCGCGGGCGGGGGACCCCCAGCCAAAAACATTCAGTACTTC. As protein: CASSQASAGGGPPAKNIQYF.